Each of the 15 T cell receptor beta chains below was sequenced from the same sample in a study of cytotoxic CD8 clonotypes in ibrutinib-treated CLL. Only in-frame clones appear in the TCRdb table, and some are missing; sequencing was by immunoSEQ multiplex PCR. The sample has 300,000 to 400,000 clones, 67% seen once. The specimen was PBMCs, collected after 36 months of ibrutinib treatment. The source of these receptors is a human donor with chronic lymphocytic leukemia.

This clone was counted a single time. V gene TRBV6-5 combines with J gene TRBJ1-2; D perhaps matches TRBD1 (6 bases). There are 13 residues in the CDR3. Per the germline V gene, CDR1 is MNHEY and CDR2 is SVGAGI. V was trimmed by 0 bases and J by 8 bases, leaving 10 bases between them. The CDR3 DNA reads TGTGCCAGCAGTTACTCGAACAGGGAAGGCTACACCTTC. Translating gives CASSYSNREGYTF.

This clone has a handful of counts. The V gene is TRBV2, the J gene TRBJ2-1, with unresolved D. V lost 7 bases and J lost 4, with 8 bases in between. Germline V gene lookup returns CDR1 SNHLY and CDR2 FYNNEI. CDR3 size: 12 residues. CDR3 residues: CASNEIYNEQFF. The DNA of the CDR3 is TGTGCCAGCAACGAGATATACAATGAGCAGTTCTTC.

V gene TRBV5-4 combines with J gene TRBJ2-2; the D is unclear. In germline, CDR1 is SGHNT, CDR2 YYREEE (reference sequence). The length of the CDR3 is 13 residues. The germline V and J ends were trimmed by 2 bases and 4 bases, with 6 bases remaining between them. The CDR3 bases are TGTGCCAGCAGCTTACTGGTCACCGGGGAGCTGTTTTTT. It is translated as CASSLLVTGELFF.

The genes are TRBV15 and TRBJ1-5, with 7 positions matching TRBD1. The CDR3 is made up of 16 amino acids. V lost 3 bases and J lost 6; bases outside the gene matches: 11. Germline CDR1 reads LNHNV; CDR2 reads YYDKDF (reference sequence). This CDR3 reads CATSSDSTGPFQPQHF. The CDR3 DNA reads TGTGCCACCAGCAGTGACTCGACAGGGCCTTTTCAGCCCCAGCATTTT. Supplemented by reference TRBV15 and TRBJ1-5, the full variable domain reads DAMVIQNPRYQVTQFGKPVTLSCSQTLNHNVMYWYQQKSSQAPKLLFHYYDKDFNNEADTPDNFQSRRPNTSFCFLDIRSPGLGDTAMYLCATSSDSTGPFQPQHFGDGTRLSIL.

The chain couples TRBV2 to TRBJ2-3, with 14 bases lining up with TRBD2. Germline-derived CDR1 and CDR2 are SNHLY and FYNNEI. This CDR3 is 17 amino acids long. V was pared by 8 bases and J by 2 bases, with 9 bases of the junction left unmatched. The CDR3, as DNA: TGTGCCAGCCCGACTAGCGGGAGGGCCGCGGTCACAGATACGCAGTATTTT. As protein: CASPTSGRAAVTDTQYF.

The rearrangement uses TRBV29-1 and TRBJ1-3, with TRBD1 matching 7 bases. This CDR3 has 16 residues. Germline values: CDR1 SQVTM, CDR2 ANQGSEA. The V segment lost 2 bases and the J segment 7 bases; nucleotides outside the gene matches: 14. The CDR3, as DNA: TGCAGCGTTGAACCCGGACAGGCCGGGGTTAGGAACACCATATATTTT. It translates to CSVEPGQAGVRNTIYF.

This clone was seen only once. The rearrangement links TRBV6-1 to TRBJ2-2; D gene ambiguous. V was cut by 3 bases and J by 0 bases, with 20 bases left in between. The CDR3 extends over 19 amino acids. Germline V gene data show CDR1 as MNHNS and CDR2 as SASEGT. CDR3 residues: CASSDISWVGTANTGELFF. Written as DNA, the CDR3 is TGTGCCAGCAGTGATATCTCTTGGGTGGGAACGGCGAACACCGGGGAGCTGTTTTTT.

The chain recombines TRBV4-3 with TRBJ2-7; no clear D gene. Trimming left V 1 base short and J 5 bases short, with 15 bases between. Germline V gene data show CDR1 as LGHNA and CDR2 as YSLEER. The CDR3 contains 15 residues. The CDR3 DNA sequence: TGCGCCAGCAGCCAAGCTCGGTCAGAAAGGCACGAGCAGTACTTC. Its translation is CASSQARSERHEQYF.

The gene calls are TRBV2 and TRBJ2-7; D not resolved. The CDR3 length is 13 residues. V lost 6 bases and J 3 bases, leaving 12 bases between the germline ends. CDR1 and CDR2 (germline): SNHLY, FYNNEI. The CDR3 DNA follows: TGTGCCAGCAGCCTCCGGCTAAGCTACGAGCAGTACTTC. This codes for CASSLRLSYEQYF. Looking up the rest from reference TRBV2 and TRBJ2-7 gives the full variable domain: EPEVTQTPSHQVTQMGQEVILRCVPISNHLYFYWYRQILGQKVEFLVSFYNNEISEKSEIFDDQFSVERPDGSNFTLKIRSTKLEDSAMYFCASSLRLSYEQYFGPGTRLTVT.

The chain has TRBV12-5 and TRBJ2-3; 8 positions match TRBD2. The CDR3 has 16 amino acids. J was trimmed by 4 bases and V by 1 base; bases with no gene match: 7. The germline CDR1 and CDR2 sequences are LGHNT and FRNRAP. The CDR3 DNA is TGTGCTAGTGGTTTGGAGGCGGGAGGCCGTCCAGATACGCAGTATTTT. It is translated as CASGLEAGGRPDTQYF.

The table lists this clone with a few counts. The chain couples TRBV15 to TRBJ1-6; D gene unclear. The CDR3 covers 19 residues. Germline loops: CDR1 LNHNV, CDR2 YYDKDF (reference sequence). With 1 base removed from V and 5 bases from J, the gap between germline ends came to 21 bases. The CDR3 DNA sequence: TGTGCCACCAGCAGAGTCTCGCATCCTGTTACATCAAATAATTCACCCCTCCACTTT. Translation: CATSRVSHPVTSNNSPLHF.

In this sample, this clone turned up many times. DNA of the CDR3: TGCGCCAGCAGCTTGGCTGGTAACTCCTATAATTCACCCCTCCACTTT. Its translation is CASSLAGNSYNSPLHF. This chain connects TRBV5-1 to TRBJ1-6; D is ambiguous. The germline V and J ends were trimmed by 0 bases and 0 bases, with 7 bases remaining between them. This CDR3 region has 16 residues. Germline assignment: CDR1 SGHRS and CDR2 YFSETQ.

The chain joins TRBV2 to TRBJ1-5, with D unclear. Germline CDR1 SNHLY, CDR2 FYNNEI. With 7 bases removed from V and 0 bases from J, the gap between germline ends came to 7 bases. The CDR3 is 13 amino acids. Here the CDR3 DNA reads TGTGCCAGCATGGGATATAGCAATCAGCCCCAGCATTTT. Its protein product is CASMGYSNQPQHF.

The rearrangement uses TRBV25-1 and TRBJ1-3, with 7 bases fitting TRBD1. Germline values: CDR1 MGHDK, CDR2 SYGVNS. The CDR3 runs to 15 residues. The V and J ends lost 6 bases and 2 bases, in that order; junction bases with no gene match: 7. The CDR3 sequence: CASRPTGTAGNTIYF. CDR3 DNA sequence: TGTGCCAGCAGGCCGACAGGGACTGCTGGAAACACCATATATTTT.

The rearrangement joins TRBV6-5 to TRBJ1-2; D is undetermined. V lost 2 bases and J lost 3, with 13 bases in between. The CDR3 is 15 amino acids. Per the germline V gene, CDR1 is MNHEY and CDR2 is SVGAGI. CDR3: CASSYVGLKHYGYTF. The CDR3 region has the DNA TGTGCCAGCAGTTACGTCGGGCTCAAGCACTATGGCTACACCTTC.